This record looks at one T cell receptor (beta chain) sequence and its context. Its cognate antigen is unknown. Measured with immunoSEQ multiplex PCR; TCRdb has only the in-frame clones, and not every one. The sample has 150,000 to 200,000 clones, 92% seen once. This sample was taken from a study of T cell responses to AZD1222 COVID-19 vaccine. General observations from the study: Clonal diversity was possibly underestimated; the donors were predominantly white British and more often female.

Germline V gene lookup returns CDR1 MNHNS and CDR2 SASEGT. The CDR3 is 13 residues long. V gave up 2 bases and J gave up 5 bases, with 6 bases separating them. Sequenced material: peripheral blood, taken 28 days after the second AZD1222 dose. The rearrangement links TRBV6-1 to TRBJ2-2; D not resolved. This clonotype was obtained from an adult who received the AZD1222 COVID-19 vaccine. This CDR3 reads CASSELGTGELFF. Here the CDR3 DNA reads TGTGCCAGCAGTGAATTGGGGACCGGGGAGCTGTTTTTT.